The clone carrying this T cell receptor beta chain was recorded a few times. Its antigen is as yet unknown. Via MiXCR, TCRdb re-called the 5' RACE reads, giving one row per CDR3 protein. The data hold nearly 250,000 distinct CDR3 sequences, with 15% to 17% observed a single time. This record comes from a study of T-cell memory formation after mild COVID-19. Study at large: TCR clusters were mostly donor specific.

The CDR3 has 14 residues. Trimming took 0 bases from V and 6 from J, leaving 12 bases between them. Germline CDR1 and CDR2: SGDLS and YYNGEE. Study results and limitations: Day 15 to 85 contracting clones showed balanced CD4/CD8; later expanders leaned CD4+. Those CD4+ clones that contracted were mainly in CM and EM (CD8+ ones in EMRA). Some responding clones appeared in pre-infection memory, suggesting cross-reactive memory joined.

The chain has TRBV9 and TRBJ1-1, with D hard to call. Sequenced material: PBMCs or a T cell subset sorted from them (not recorded which). This receptor was identified in an adult woman who had mild COVID-19 (a few samples of this study predate the infection). Cell type and time point are not known. CDR3 region: CASSVAPGSPEAFF. The CDR3 DNA reads as TGTGCCAGCAGCGTAGCTCCGGGGAGCCCTGAAGCTTTCTTT.